The 3 T cell receptor beta chains listed next were all sequenced from one sample in a study of blood T cell repertoires in COVID-19. Some clones are missing from TCRdb's copy, which holds only in-frame ones; the method was immunoSEQ multiplex PCR. The table lists hundreds of thousands of clones, approximately 86% of them singletons. The sample comprised peripheral blood. Source of these receptors: a human donor in a cohort sampled during active COVID-19.

The V gene is TRBV11-2, the J gene TRBJ2-1; 7 bases map to TRBD2. Germline V gene sequence: CDR1 SGHAT, CDR2 FQNNGV. Trimming cost V 4 bases and J 5 bases; bases outside gene matches: 8. CDR3 length: 15 amino acids. The CDR3 sequence is CASSSGGGRDNEQFF. The CDR3 DNA sequence: TGTGCCAGCAGCTCAGGCGGGGGTAGGGACAATGAGCAGTTCTTC.

The CDR3 region is CASSASGGQETQYF. CDR3 DNA sequence: TGTGCCAGCAGCGCTAGCGGGGGACAAGAGACCCAGTACTTC. This chain links TRBV9 with TRBJ2-5; 10 bases line up with TRBD2. V gave up 3 bases and J gave up 2 bases; unmatched junction bases: 1. The CDR3 contains 14 residues. Germline-derived CDR1 and CDR2 are SGDLS and YYNGEE.

The CDR3: CSVARGKGEAFF. The CDR3 DNA reads as TGCAGCGTAGCCAGGGGGAAGGGTGAAGCTTTCTTT. The J gene is TRBJ1-1, the V gene TRBV29-1; 7 bases agree with TRBD1. Germline V gives CDR1 SQVTM, CDR2 ANQGSEA. This CDR3 has 12 residues. V shed 6 bases and J 7 bases; nucleotides not matched to a gene: 8. Combining the CDR3 with reference TRBV29-1 and TRBJ1-1 gives the whole variable domain SAVISQKPSRDICQRGTSLTIQCQVDSQVTMMFWYRQQPGQSLTLIATANQGSEATYESGFVIDKFPISRPNLTFSTLTVSNMSPEDSSIYLCSVARGKGEAFFGQGTRLTVV.